Listed here are 25 T cell receptor beta chains from one sample, sequenced in a study of blood T cell repertoires in COVID-19. The data were produced by immunoSEQ multiplex PCR, yet TCRdb's version contains in-frame clones alone and is incomplete. Counted here are about 160,000 clones, 88% occurring once; the ten biggest clones make up 6.5% to 8.5%. The sample consisted of PBMCs or T cells enriched from blood (not recorded which). The source is a woman between 50 and 59 years old who had recovered from COVID-19.

The genes are TRBV7-6 and TRBJ2-1, with 11 bases matching TRBD2. V lost 5 bases and J lost 5; bases outside the gene matches: 5. Germline CDR1 reads SGHVS; CDR2 reads FNYEAQ. The CDR3 loop spans 15 amino acids. The CDR3 bases are TGTGCCAGCAGCCCCCTAGCGGGGGGTAACAATGAGCAGTTCTTC. Translating gives CASSPLAGGNNEQFF.

The J gene is TRBJ2-1, the V gene TRBV5-1; TRBD2 agrees at 13 bases. Germline CDR1 reads SGHRS; CDR2 reads YFSETQ. V lost 5 bases and J lost 6; bases outside the gene matches: 14. This CDR3 spans 18 amino acids. Written as DNA, the CDR3 is TGCGCCAGCAGTAACGCAGGGACTAGCGGGGCTGTTGGCAATGAGCAGTTCTTC. It codes for CASSNAGTSGAVGNEQFF.

This clone has only a few counts. The rearrangement uses TRBV7-2 and TRBJ1-4; D is possibly TRBD1 (6 bases). Per germline, CDR1 SGHTA and CDR2 FQGNSA. The length of the CDR3 is 17 residues. Trimming cost V 1 base and J 4 bases, with 16 bases left between them. CDR3 coding DNA: TGTGCCAGCAGCTTAGTGGCGGGCCCAGGGGTTAATGAAAAACTGTTTTTT. It encodes CASSLVAGPGVNEKLFF.

This chain joins TRBV12-3 or TRBV12-4 and TRBJ2-7; 7 bases map to TRBD1. The CDR3 loop spans 13 amino acids. J gave up 6 bases and V 5 bases, and 7 bases lay outside the gene matches. CDR3 in amino acids: CASSRDRPREQYF. As DNA, the CDR3 is TGTGCCAGCAGTCGGGACAGACCTCGCGAGCAGTACTTC.

Turning to this clone: One junction end does not reproduce the germline sequence, and a read error may be involved. The chain carries TRBV7-7 and TRBJ2-5; 10 bases are a match to TRBD2. This CDR3 has 15 amino acids. Germline V gene lookup returns CDR1 SSHAT and CDR2 FNYEAQ (reference sequence). CDR3 region: CASSTSGGALETQYF. The CDR3 DNA is TGTGCTAGCAGCACGAGCGGGGGGGCCTTGGAGACCCAGTACTTC.

The V gene is TRBV6-2 or TRBV6-3, the J gene TRBJ2-7, with D perhaps TRBD1 (6 bases). Germline CDR1 and CDR2: MNHEY and SVGEGT. The V end lost 0 bases, the J end lost 6 bases, and 15 bases lay between the germline ends. The CDR3 runs to 15 residues. CDR3 nucleotide sequence: TGTGCCAGCAGTTACTCGAAATTCAGAGGGGGCGAGCAGTACTTC. It codes for CASSYSKFRGGEQYF.

The rearrangement links TRBV20-1 to TRBJ1-1, with 9 bases lining up with TRBD1. Trimming took 6 bases from V and 9 from J; bases not matched to a gene: 5. The CDR3 is 11 residues long. Germline V gives CDR1 DFQATT, CDR2 SNEGSKA (reference sequence). CDR3 sequence: CSAKDRGKAFF. The CDR3 coding sequence is TGCAGTGCCAAGGACAGGGGAAAAGCTTTCTTT.

The V call is TRBV4-3, the J call TRBJ1-1; D unresolved. Germline V gene sequence: CDR1 LGHNA, CDR2 YSLEER. The CDR3 spans 14 residues. V shed 1 base and J shed 7 bases, with 13 bases lying between them. The chain's CDR3 is CASSQGVTAHEAFF. The CDR3 DNA follows: TGCGCCAGCAGCCAAGGAGTCACAGCACATGAAGCTTTCTTT.

The gene calls are TRBV4-3 and TRBJ1-1; D possibly corresponds to TRBD1 (5 bases). CDR1 is LGHNA and CDR2 is YSLEER in the germline V gene. Trimming took 4 bases from V and 1 from J, leaving 13 bases between them. This CDR3 contains 15 residues. CDR3 coding DNA: TGCGCCAGCAGCCTCCTATGGGGCGGGAACACTGAAGCTTTCTTT. Its protein is CASSLLWGGNTEAFF.

The V gene is TRBV4-1, the J gene TRBJ2-2, with D tentatively TRBD1 (6 bases). V lost 0 bases and J lost 3, with 14 bases in between. Per the germline V gene, CDR1 is MGHRA and CDR2 is YSYEKL. The CDR3 has 17 amino acids. The DNA of the CDR3 is TGCGCCAGCAGCCAAGAGACCCAGGGGTGGGACACCGGGGAGCTGTTTTTT. As protein: CASSQETQGWDTGELFF.

The chain has TRBV12-5 and TRBJ1-3, with D perhaps TRBD1 (6 bases). The V and J ends lost 6 bases and 0 bases respectively, with 6 bases between them. This CDR3 has 13 amino acids. Germline values: CDR1 LGHNT, CDR2 FRNRAP. CDR3 sequence (DNA): TGTGCTAGTGGGGACAGCTCTGGAAACACCATATATTTT. Protein: CASGDSSGNTIYF.

J is TRBJ2-7 and V is TRBV7-2, with D possibly TRBD2 on 5 matching bases. The CDR3 is 15 amino acids. Trimming pared 5 bases from V and 2 bases from J, leaving 16 bases between. CDR1 is SGHTA, CDR2 FQGNSA, per germline. CDR3 nucleotide sequence: TGTGCCAGCAGCGCTCAAGTCGGAGGACCCTACGAGCAGTACTTC. Translated: CASSAQVGGPYEQYF.

The rearrangement joins TRBV4-2 to TRBJ2-7; 8 nucleotides line up with TRBD2. The CDR3 length is 16 residues. The V gene end was trimmed by 0 bases and the J gene end by 6 bases; junction bases not matched to a gene: 10. Germline-derived CDR1 and CDR2 are LGHNA and YNFKEQ. The CDR3 DNA reads TGTGCCAGCAGCCAAGAAGAGTACGGGGGGGGTTCCGAGCAGTACTTC. This translates into CASSQEEYGGGSEQYF.

The chain joins TRBV20-1 to TRBJ2-5; TRBD2 might be the D (6 bases). The CDR3 covers 12 residues. Trimming removed 3 bases at V and 5 bases at J, with 10 bases between. Per germline, CDR1 DFQATT and CDR2 SNEGSKA (reference sequence). For the CDR3, the DNA is TGCAGTGCTAGTGGGGAGGTGGAGACCCAGTACTTC. Protein product: CSASGEVETQYF.

This rearrangement joins TRBV3-1 (or the pseudogene TRBV3-2) to TRBJ2-3, with D possibly TRBD2 on 6 matching bases. Germline-derived CDR1 and CDR2 are LGHDT and YNNKEL (reference sequence). Trimming took off 8 bases at V and 0 bases at J, with 6 bases between the two ends. The CDR3 loop spans 12 amino acids. The CDR3 region is CASGGSTDTQYF. CDR3 DNA: TGTGCCAGCGGGGGGAGCACAGATACGCAGTATTTT.

About this clone: Other nucleotide sequences from this sample produce the same CDR3. The rearrangement links TRBV5-1 to TRBJ1-2; D ambiguous. In germline, CDR1 is SGHRS, CDR2 YFSETQ. Trimming cost V 0 bases and J 2 bases, with 5 bases left between them. This CDR3 has 13 residues. This CDR3 reads CASSLGGNYGYTF. In DNA form, the CDR3 reads TGCGCCAGCAGCTTGGGAGGCAACTATGGCTACACCTTC.

V is TRBV11-3 and J is TRBJ1-2; unclear D gene. With 5 bases removed from V and 0 bases from J, the gap between germline ends came to 19 bases. Germline CDR1 reads SGHNT; CDR2 reads YENEEA. This CDR3 spans 17 amino acids. The CDR3 sequence: CASSARHFDNPNYGYTF. The CDR3 coding sequence is TGTGCCAGCAGCGCCCGTCACTTCGACAACCCTAACTATGGCTACACCTTC.

The sample holds a few counts of this clone. The chain links TRBV7-3 to TRBJ2-3; no clear D gene. Germline CDR1 and CDR2: SGHTA and FQGTGA. The CDR3 spans 14 residues. V lost 3 bases, J lost 0 bases, and 7 bases lay in between. The chain's CDR3 is CASSFNPSTDTQYF. CDR3 DNA: TGTGCCAGCAGCTTTAATCCTAGCACAGATACGCAGTATTTT.

CDR3 loop: CASSSAWGQPPEAFF. DNA for the CDR3: TGTGCCAGCAGCAGCGCCTGGGGACAACCGCCTGAAGCTTTCTTT. The V gene is TRBV27, the J gene TRBJ1-1, with D tentatively TRBD1 (6 bases). The CDR3 length is 15 residues. Between the trimmed V and J ends, which lost 6 bases and 6 bases, there was a span of 20 bases. Germline V gene sequence: CDR1 MNHEY, CDR2 SMNVEV (reference sequence).

This chain links TRBV14 with TRBJ1-1; possibly TRBD1 for D (5 bases). The V gene lost 1 base and the J gene lost 9 bases, with 18 bases spanning the gap. Germline V CDR1 and CDR2: SGHDN, FVKESK. CDR3 length: 15 residues. CDR3 amino acids: CASSQVGGPGKKAFF. The CDR3 DNA is TGTGCCAGCAGCCAAGTCGGAGGGCCAGGGAAGAAAGCTTTCTTT.

This clone appeared a few times. This chain joins TRBV9 and TRBJ1-2, with D unclear. V shed 0 bases and J shed 8 bases, with 17 bases lying between them. The germline CDR1 and CDR2 sequences are SGDLS and YYNGEE. The CDR3 totals 15 residues. The CDR3: CASSVATGGGEGYTF. In DNA form, the CDR3 reads TGTGCCAGCAGCGTAGCCACGGGCGGCGGGGAGGGCTACACCTTC. Looking up the rest from reference TRBV9 and TRBJ1-2 gives the full variable domain: DSGVTQTPKHLITATGQRVTLRCSPRSGDLSVYWYQQSLDQGLQFLIQYYNGEERAKGNILERFSAQQFPDLHSELNLSSLELGDSALYFCASSVATGGGEGYTFGSGTRLTVV.

The rearrangement joins TRBV7-8 to TRBJ1-5; D is unclear. V gave up 5 bases and J gave up 0 bases, with 11 bases separating them. The germline V gene has CDR1 SGHVS and CDR2 FQNEAQ. The CDR3 contains 15 residues. The CDR3: CASSPINYSNQPQHF. The CDR3 DNA reads as TGTGCCAGCAGCCCGATTAACTATAGCAATCAGCCCCAGCATTTT.

This clone appeared a single time. The chain uses TRBV7-2 and TRBJ1-2, with 9 bases that match TRBD1. The germline CDR1 and CDR2 sequences are SGHTA and FQGNSA. This CDR3 comprises 14 residues. The V segment lost 5 bases and the J segment 4 bases; nucleotides outside the gene matches: 5. The DNA for the CDR3 is TGTGCCAGCAGCACAACAGGGGGCATCTATGGCTACACCTTC. Protein sequence: CASSTTGGIYGYTF.

V usage is TRBV19 and J usage is TRBJ1-1; TRBD1 matches 9 bases. CDR1 and CDR2 (germline): LNHDA, SQIVND (reference sequence). The CDR3 consists of 15 residues. V shed 5 bases and J 0 bases; nucleotides not matched to a gene: 4. CDR3 bases: TGTGCCAGTAGTCGACAGGGGGTCATGAACACTGAAGCTTTCTTT. The encoded protein is CASSRQGVMNTEAFF.

CDR3 region: CATLGQGYNEQFF. As DNA, the CDR3 is TGTGCCACCCTAGGACAGGGCTACAATGAGCAGTTCTTC. The chain is built from TRBV19 and TRBJ2-1; 8 nucleotides align to TRBD1. Germline loops: CDR1 LNHDA, CDR2 SQIVND (reference sequence). CDR3 length: 13 amino acids. Unmatched junction bases numbered 5, after V lost 10 bases and J lost 3 bases.